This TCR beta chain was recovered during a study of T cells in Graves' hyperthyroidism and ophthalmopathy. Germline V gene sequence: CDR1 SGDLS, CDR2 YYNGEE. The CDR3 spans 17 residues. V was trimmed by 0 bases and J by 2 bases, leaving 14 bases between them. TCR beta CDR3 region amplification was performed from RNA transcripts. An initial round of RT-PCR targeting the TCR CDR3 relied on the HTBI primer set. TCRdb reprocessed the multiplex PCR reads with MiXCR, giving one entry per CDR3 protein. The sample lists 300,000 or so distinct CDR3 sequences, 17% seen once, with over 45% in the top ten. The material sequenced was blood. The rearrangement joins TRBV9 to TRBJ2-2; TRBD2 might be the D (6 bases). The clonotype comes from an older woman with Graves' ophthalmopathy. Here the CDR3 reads CASSVAAGLPNTGELFF. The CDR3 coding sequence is TGTGCCAGCAGCGTAGCGGCGGGACTTCCTAACACCGGGGAGCTGTTTTTT.